The present T cell receptor beta chain was sequenced within a study of early T cells in non-severe SARS-CoV-2 infection. Germline V lookup: CDR1 MDHEN, CDR2 SYDVKM. The CDR3 is 15 residues long. V dropped 2 bases and J dropped 3 bases, with 11 bases sitting between them. In this sample, this clonotype turned up a few times. TCRdb itself ran the 5' RACE reads through MiXCR, one entry per CDR3 protein. The sample has around 56,000 distinct CDR3 sequences; roughly an eighth are singletons. Material: whole blood, obtained at baseline. This chain links TRBV28 with TRBJ2-1; D uncertain. The receptor was isolated from an adult who was a healthcare worker with PCR-confirmed SARS-CoV-2 infection or an uninfected control (not recorded which). The CDR3 sequence is CASSLPGPVYNEQFF. CDR3 DNA sequence: TGTGCCAGCAGTTTACCGGGTCCCGTCTACAATGAGCAGTTCTTC.